This TCR beta chain was documented in a study of molecular identifiers for immune sequencing clone quantification. This clonotype was detected ten times or more. Trimming cost V 4 bases and J 8 bases, with 18 bases left between them. This CDR3 has 15 residues. The V gene's germline CDR1 is DFQATT and CDR2 SNEGSKA (reference sequence). TCRdb fed the PCR reads into MiXCR, producing one record per CDR3 protein. The data contain approximately 670,000 distinct CDR3 sequences, about 20% of them singletons. This chain links TRBV20-1 with TRBJ1-6; D is ambiguous. The sequence was collected from a human donor in good health. Some libraries in this study had Jurkat cell RNA spiked in. Input material: naive CD8+ T cells from blood, with Jurkat cell RNA spiked in. The subset was: FACS-sorted CD8+CD4-CCR7+CD45RA+ naive T cells. CDR3 sequence (DNA): TGCAGTGCTACTCGACCAGGCGCTGACTATTCACCCCTCCACTTT. Its translation: CSATRPGADYSPLHF.